One sample yielded the 26 T cell receptor beta chains listed below, sequenced in a study of regulatory T cells in long-lasting Graves disease. Arm-PCR of CDR3 regions and iRepertoire HTBI primers were the basis on which TCR beta libraries were built. TCRdb processed the multiplex PCR reads anew with MiXCR; each CDR3 protein has one entry. The table includes 300,000 or so distinct CDR3 sequences, about 20% detected once. Time point in this sample: persistent/refractory GD, antithyroid drugs over 5 years with positive TRAb. With RNA extracted from PBMCs as input, the TCR library was made. Here the sequenced sample was peripheral blood mononuclear cells (PBMCs), taken when the disease was refractory, from a patient treated with antithyroid drugs. Receptor source: a female donor with Graves disease.

Many counts were recorded for this clonotype. V usage is TRBV7-2 and J usage is TRBJ1-6; D unclear. Germline V gene data show CDR1 as SGHTA and CDR2 as FQGNSA. Trimming stripped 4 bases from V and 6 bases from J, with 7 bases between. This CDR3 contains 13 residues. CDR3 in amino acids: CASSSTLNSPLHF. The CDR3 coding sequence is TGTGCCAGCAGCTCGACCCTTAATTCACCCCTCCACTTT. The whole variable domain, filled in from reference TRBV7-2 and TRBJ1-6, reads GAGVSQSPSNKVTEKGKDVELRCDPISGHTALYWYRQSLGQGLEFLIYFQGNSAPDKSGLPSDRFSAERTGGSVSTLTIQRTQQEDSAVYLCASSSTLNSPLHFGNGTRLTVT.

This clonotype was counted many times. The chain carries TRBV18 and TRBJ2-5; no clear D gene. Germline V gives CDR1 KGHSH, CDR2 LQKENI. V dropped 2 bases and J dropped 5 bases, with 12 bases sitting between them. CDR3 size: 14 residues. The CDR3 loop is CASSPATLTETQYF. In DNA, the CDR3 is TGTGCCAGCTCACCAGCCACGCTCACGGAGACCCAGTACTTC.

This clonotype turned up a few times. The CDR3 DNA reads TGTGCCAGCTTATGGGGTCGCTCTGGAAACACCATATATTTT. The encoded protein is CASLWGRSGNTIYF. The chain combines TRBV2 with TRBJ1-3; no definite D call. The germline V and J ends were trimmed by 8 bases and 0 bases, with 11 bases remaining between them. Germline-derived CDR1 and CDR2 are SNHLY and FYNNEI. This CDR3 has 14 amino acids. Combining the CDR3 with reference TRBV2 and TRBJ1-3 gives the whole variable domain EPEVTQTPSHQVTQMGQEVILRCVPISNHLYFYWYRQILGQKVEFLVSFYNNEISEKSEIFDDQFSVERPDGSNFTLKIRSTKLEDSAMYFCASLWGRSGNTIYFGEGSWLTVV.

This clonotype came up many times. V is TRBV28 and J is TRBJ2-6; TRBD1 aligns across 10 bases. This CDR3 is 18 amino acids long. Unmatched junction bases numbered 8, after V lost 5 bases and J lost 1 base. Germline V gives CDR1 MDHEN, CDR2 SYDVKM. CDR3 loop: CASSLRQGARSGANVLTF. CDR3 DNA: TGTGCCAGCAGTCTAAGACAGGGGGCGCGATCTGGGGCCAACGTCCTGACTTTC.

In this sample, this clonotype turned up a few times. The CDR3 region is CASSLKRERETQYF. Here the CDR3 DNA reads TGTGCCAGCAGCCTAAAGCGGGAGCGGGAGACCCAGTACTTC. The chain recombines TRBV4-2 with TRBJ2-5, with 8 positions matching TRBD2. V was clipped by 4 bases and J by 5 bases; unmatched bases: 6. The V gene's germline CDR1 is LGHNA and CDR2 YNFKEQ. This CDR3 region has 14 residues.

The chain combines TRBV4-3 with TRBJ2-5; either TRBD1 or TRBD2 may supply D (6 bases each). Looked up from germline, CDR1 is LGHNA and CDR2 is YSLEER. V lost 0 bases to trimming and J lost 6 bases, with 11 bases between them. The CDR3 is made up of 14 amino acids. The CDR3 region is CASSQDTGAKTQYF. CDR3 nucleotides: TGCGCCAGCAGCCAAGATACGGGGGCGAAGACCCAGTACTTC.

The sample holds many counts of this clonotype. A much larger clone sits a single nucleotide away, making a read error possible. This rearrangement joins TRBV28 to TRBJ1-4; no firm D call. The V gene's germline CDR1 is MDHEN and CDR2 SYDVKM. V lost 6 bases and J 5 bases, leaving 1 base between the germline ends. The CDR3 is 10 amino acids. The CDR3 DNA sequence: TGTGCCAGCAGAAATGAAAAACTGTTTTTT. Translation gives CASRNEKLFF.

This clonotype was detected a few times. V and J are TRBV25-1 and TRBJ1-4; 7 positions agree with TRBD1. Germline CDR1 is MGHDK and CDR2 is SYGVNS. CDR3 size: 14 residues. V dropped 6 bases and J dropped 10; count of bases not matched to a gene: 11. Here the CDR3 DNA reads TGTGCCAGCAGGGAGACAGGGCGGGTTGGAAAACTGTTTTTT. Its translation is CASRETGRVGKLFF.

Notes on this clonotype: A far larger clone is one base from this, pointing to a likely read error. The V call is TRBV27, the J call TRBJ1-5; D possibly corresponds to TRBD1 (5 bases). CDR1 MNHEY and CDR2 SMNVEV come from the germline V gene (reference sequence). Trimming cost V 8 bases and J 6 bases, with 14 bases left between them. This CDR3 is 13 amino acids long. For the CDR3, the DNA is TGTGCCAGCGGTCTCTCAGGGAGTCAGCCCCAGCATTTT. Translating it yields CASGLSGSQPQHF.

This clonotype was counted a few times. The chain links TRBV20-1 to TRBJ1-5, with unresolved D. Germline CDR1 and CDR2: DFQATT and SNEGSKA (reference sequence). This CDR3 contains 12 residues. Trimming cost V 3 bases and J 9 bases, with 12 bases left between them. The CDR3 loop is CSASLTSGPQHF. As DNA, the CDR3 is TGCAGTGCTAGTCTGACCAGCGGGCCCCAGCATTTT.

This clonotype appeared a few times. The chain links TRBV7-9 to TRBJ1-1; 9 nucleotides align to TRBD1. Germline V gives CDR1 SEHNR, CDR2 FQNEAQ (reference sequence). The CDR3 extends over 16 amino acids. The ends lost 5 bases at V and 0 bases at J; junction bases unmatched: 7. CDR3 residues: CASSVTGTGLNTEAFF. The CDR3, as DNA: TGTGCCAGCAGCGTAACCGGGACAGGGTTGAACACTGAAGCTTTCTTT.

To note about this clonotype: This may stem from a read error, because a much larger clone lies one nucleotide away. This chain connects TRBV12-3 or TRBV12-4 to TRBJ1-5; D is unresolved. This CDR3 has 12 residues. CDR3: CASGLSYRPQHF. The CDR3 nucleotides are TGTGCCAGCGGTTTATCCTACCGGCCCCAGCATTTT.

CDR3 sequence reads: CASSLRQGGVPEAFF. The CDR3 nucleotides read TGTGCCAGCAGTTTACGACAGGGTGGGGTCCCTGAAGCTTTCTTT. This chain links TRBV27 with TRBJ1-1; 7 bases are a match to TRBD1. Germline trimming cut 2 bases from V and 6 bases from J; bases unmatched to any gene: 9. Per the germline V gene, CDR1 is MNHEY and CDR2 is SMNVEV (reference sequence). This CDR3 spans 15 amino acids.

The chain joins TRBV6-5 to TRBJ1-5; maybe TRBD1 (5 bases). This CDR3 has 15 residues. Germline CDR1 and CDR2: MNHEY and SVGAGI. V gave up 0 bases and J gave up 7 bases, with 13 bases separating them. This chain's CDR3 is CASSYSSSGTQPQHF. Here the CDR3 DNA reads TGTGCCAGCAGTTACTCGAGTTCCGGGACCCAGCCCCAGCATTTT.

This clonotype was picked up a small number of times. The CDR3 bases are TGTGCCAGCTCACCACCGTCCGTCTACGAGCAGTACTTC. Residues: CASSPPSVYEQYF. The genes are TRBV18 and TRBJ2-7; no reliable D call. Germline V lookup: CDR1 KGHSH, CDR2 LQKENI. The CDR3 totals 13 residues. Trimming stripped 0 bases from V and 3 bases from J, with 6 bases between.

This clonotype was counted between two and nine times. The rearrangement links TRBV2 to TRBJ1-2, with a weak D call TRBD1 (5 bases). Germline CDR1 reads SNHLY; CDR2 reads FYNNEI. The CDR3 contains 13 residues. Deletions cut 6 bases from V and 5 bases from J, with 13 bases between. The CDR3 loop reads CASSAGWGYGYTF. CDR3 sequence (DNA): TGTGCCAGCAGCGCCGGTTGGGGGTATGGCTACACCTTC.

This clonotype has ten or more counts. The rearrangement uses TRBV27 and TRBJ1-1, with TRBD1 identical over 8 bases. This CDR3 comprises 16 residues. CDR1 and CDR2 from the germline V gene are MNHEY and SMNVEV (reference sequence). With V trimmed by 4 bases and J by 1 base, 8 bases remained unmatched. CDR3 sequence reads: CASSSPTGVRNTEAFF. CDR3 nucleotide sequence: TGTGCCAGCAGTTCCCCGACAGGGGTGAGGAACACTGAAGCTTTCTTT.

This clonotype came up a few times. The chain recombines TRBV7-2 with TRBJ2-1, with D maybe TRBD2 (5 bases). V gave up 3 bases and J gave up 2 bases, with 8 bases separating them. The V gene's germline CDR1 is SGHTA and CDR2 FQGNSA. The CDR3 extends over 14 amino acids. The CDR3 protein is CASSLRVTYNEQFF. CDR3 coding DNA: TGTGCCAGCAGCTTGAGGGTGACCTACAATGAGCAGTTCTTC.

The V call is TRBV11-2, the J call TRBJ2-1; TRBD2 matches 8 bases. From germline, CDR1 is SGHAT and CDR2 FQNNGV. With 5 bases clipped from V and 1 base from J, the junction kept 7 bases outside the gene matches. This CDR3 has 16 residues. In nucleotides, the CDR3 is TGTGCCAGCAGCACCGTAGCGGGACGGTCCTACAATGAGCAGTTCTTC. It specifies CASSTVAGRSYNEQFF.

The chain is built from TRBV7-9 and TRBJ1-6; perhaps TRBD1 as D (6 bases). The V gene lost 5 bases and the J gene lost 8 bases, with 16 bases spanning the gap. This CDR3 contains 15 residues. CDR1 and CDR2 (germline): SEHNR, FQNEAQ (reference sequence). CDR3 nucleotides: TGTGCCAGCAGCCCCCAGGGGCAGGGGTATTCACCCCTCCACTTT. Translation: CASSPQGQGYSPLHF.

This clonotype has ten or more counts. The chain carries TRBV7-8 and TRBJ1-1; D uncertain. Germline V lookup: CDR1 SGHVS, CDR2 FQNEAQ. V shed 8 bases and J shed 4 bases, with 14 bases lying between them. CDR3 size: 13 residues. The CDR3 coding sequence is TGTGCCAGCCTCCGGGGTGTTGCCACTGAAGCTTTCTTT. This gives the protein CASLRGVATEAFF.

This clonotype was counted many times. This CDR3 reads CASSSLSETQYF. The CDR3 DNA follows: TGTGCCAGCAGCTCACTTTCAGAGACCCAGTACTTC. This chain links TRBV7-9 with TRBJ2-5; no reliable D call. The CDR3 contains 12 residues. Germline assignment: CDR1 SEHNR and CDR2 FQNEAQ (reference sequence). The V and J ends lost 4 bases and 4 bases respectively, with 7 bases between them.

At least ten counts were recorded for this clonotype. This chain uses TRBV3-1 with TRBJ1-1; D ambiguous. The germline gives CDR1 LGHDT, CDR2 YNNKEL (reference sequence). This CDR3 has 12 residues. V shed 3 bases and J shed 11 bases, with 13 bases lying between them. CDR3 sequence: CASSHVYSQAFF. CDR3 nucleotides: TGTGCCAGCAGCCATGTATACTCCCAGGCTTTCTTT.

The chain is built from TRBV27 and TRBJ2-3; 7 nucleotides align to TRBD2. Per the germline V gene, CDR1 is MNHEY and CDR2 is SMNVEV (reference sequence). Trimming took 2 bases from V and 6 from J; bases not matched to a gene: 8. The CDR3 contains 15 residues. CDR3 coding DNA: TGTGCCAGCAGTTTAAGAGGGAGGGCCAGGGATACGCAGTATTTT. Translation: CASSLRGRARDTQYF.

This clonotype has a handful of counts. V usage is TRBV7-9 and J usage is TRBJ1-1; the D is unclear. Per germline, CDR1 SEHNR and CDR2 FQNEAQ (reference sequence). V lost 1 base, J lost 3 bases, and 6 bases lay in between. CDR3 length: 13 residues. The CDR3 DNA is TGTGCCAGCAGCTTAGGGGCGCACACTGAAGCTTTCTTT. As protein: CASSLGAHTEAFF.

This clonotype has at least ten counts. This sequence joins TRBV28 and TRBJ2-7; possible D gene TRBD1, 6 bases. The V gene lost 6 bases and the J gene lost 1 base, with 13 bases spanning the gap. The CDR3 consists of 14 residues. CDR1 and CDR2 from the germline V gene are MDHEN and SYDVKM. The CDR3 nucleotides read TGTGCCAGCAGATCAGGGGACATATCCTACGAGCAGTACTTC. This sequence encodes CASRSGDISYEQYF.